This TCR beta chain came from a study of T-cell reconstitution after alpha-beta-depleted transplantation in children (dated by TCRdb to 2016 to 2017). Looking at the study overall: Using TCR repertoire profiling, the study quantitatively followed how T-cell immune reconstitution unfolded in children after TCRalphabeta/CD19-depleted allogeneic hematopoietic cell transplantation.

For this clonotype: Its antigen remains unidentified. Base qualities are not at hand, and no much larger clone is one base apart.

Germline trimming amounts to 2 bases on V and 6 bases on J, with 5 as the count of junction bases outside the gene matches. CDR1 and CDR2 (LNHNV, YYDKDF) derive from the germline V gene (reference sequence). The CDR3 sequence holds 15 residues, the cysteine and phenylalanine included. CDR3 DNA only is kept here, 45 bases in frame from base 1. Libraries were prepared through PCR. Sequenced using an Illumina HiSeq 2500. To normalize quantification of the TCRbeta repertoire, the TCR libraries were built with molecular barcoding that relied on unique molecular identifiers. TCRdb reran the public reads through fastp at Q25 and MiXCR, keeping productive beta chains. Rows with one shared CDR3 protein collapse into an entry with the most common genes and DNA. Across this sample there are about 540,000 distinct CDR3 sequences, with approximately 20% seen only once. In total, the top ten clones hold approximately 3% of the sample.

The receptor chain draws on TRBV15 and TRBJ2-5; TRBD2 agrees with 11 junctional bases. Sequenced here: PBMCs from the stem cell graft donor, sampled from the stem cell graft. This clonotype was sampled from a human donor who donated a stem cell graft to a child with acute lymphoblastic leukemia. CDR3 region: CATSRTLAGGQTQYF. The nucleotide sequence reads TGTGCCACCAGCAGAACTCTAGCGGGAGGACAGACCCAGTACTTC. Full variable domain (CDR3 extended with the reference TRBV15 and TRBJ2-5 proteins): DAMVIQNPRYQVTQFGKPVTLSCSQTLNHNVMYWYQQKSSQAPKLLFHYYDKDFNNEADTPDNFQSRRPNTSFCFLDIRSPGLGDTAMYLCATSRTLAGGQTQYFGPGTRLLVL.